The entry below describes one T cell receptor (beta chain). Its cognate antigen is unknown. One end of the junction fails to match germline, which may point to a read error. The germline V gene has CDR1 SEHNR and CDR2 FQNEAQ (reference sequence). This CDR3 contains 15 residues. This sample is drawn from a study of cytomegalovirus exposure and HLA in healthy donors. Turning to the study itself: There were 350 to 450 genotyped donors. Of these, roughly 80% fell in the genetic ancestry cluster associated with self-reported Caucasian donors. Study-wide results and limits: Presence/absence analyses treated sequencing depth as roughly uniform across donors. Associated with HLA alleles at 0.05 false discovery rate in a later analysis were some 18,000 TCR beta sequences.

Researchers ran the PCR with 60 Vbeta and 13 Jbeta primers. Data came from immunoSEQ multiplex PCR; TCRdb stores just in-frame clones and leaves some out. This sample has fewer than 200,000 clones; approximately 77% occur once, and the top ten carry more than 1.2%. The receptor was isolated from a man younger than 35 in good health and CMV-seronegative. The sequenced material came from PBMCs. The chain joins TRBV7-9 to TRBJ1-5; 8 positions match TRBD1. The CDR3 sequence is CSSSSGGFGNQPQHF. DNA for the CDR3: TGTTCCAGCAGCTCAGGGGGCTTCGGGAATCAGCCCCAGCATTTT.